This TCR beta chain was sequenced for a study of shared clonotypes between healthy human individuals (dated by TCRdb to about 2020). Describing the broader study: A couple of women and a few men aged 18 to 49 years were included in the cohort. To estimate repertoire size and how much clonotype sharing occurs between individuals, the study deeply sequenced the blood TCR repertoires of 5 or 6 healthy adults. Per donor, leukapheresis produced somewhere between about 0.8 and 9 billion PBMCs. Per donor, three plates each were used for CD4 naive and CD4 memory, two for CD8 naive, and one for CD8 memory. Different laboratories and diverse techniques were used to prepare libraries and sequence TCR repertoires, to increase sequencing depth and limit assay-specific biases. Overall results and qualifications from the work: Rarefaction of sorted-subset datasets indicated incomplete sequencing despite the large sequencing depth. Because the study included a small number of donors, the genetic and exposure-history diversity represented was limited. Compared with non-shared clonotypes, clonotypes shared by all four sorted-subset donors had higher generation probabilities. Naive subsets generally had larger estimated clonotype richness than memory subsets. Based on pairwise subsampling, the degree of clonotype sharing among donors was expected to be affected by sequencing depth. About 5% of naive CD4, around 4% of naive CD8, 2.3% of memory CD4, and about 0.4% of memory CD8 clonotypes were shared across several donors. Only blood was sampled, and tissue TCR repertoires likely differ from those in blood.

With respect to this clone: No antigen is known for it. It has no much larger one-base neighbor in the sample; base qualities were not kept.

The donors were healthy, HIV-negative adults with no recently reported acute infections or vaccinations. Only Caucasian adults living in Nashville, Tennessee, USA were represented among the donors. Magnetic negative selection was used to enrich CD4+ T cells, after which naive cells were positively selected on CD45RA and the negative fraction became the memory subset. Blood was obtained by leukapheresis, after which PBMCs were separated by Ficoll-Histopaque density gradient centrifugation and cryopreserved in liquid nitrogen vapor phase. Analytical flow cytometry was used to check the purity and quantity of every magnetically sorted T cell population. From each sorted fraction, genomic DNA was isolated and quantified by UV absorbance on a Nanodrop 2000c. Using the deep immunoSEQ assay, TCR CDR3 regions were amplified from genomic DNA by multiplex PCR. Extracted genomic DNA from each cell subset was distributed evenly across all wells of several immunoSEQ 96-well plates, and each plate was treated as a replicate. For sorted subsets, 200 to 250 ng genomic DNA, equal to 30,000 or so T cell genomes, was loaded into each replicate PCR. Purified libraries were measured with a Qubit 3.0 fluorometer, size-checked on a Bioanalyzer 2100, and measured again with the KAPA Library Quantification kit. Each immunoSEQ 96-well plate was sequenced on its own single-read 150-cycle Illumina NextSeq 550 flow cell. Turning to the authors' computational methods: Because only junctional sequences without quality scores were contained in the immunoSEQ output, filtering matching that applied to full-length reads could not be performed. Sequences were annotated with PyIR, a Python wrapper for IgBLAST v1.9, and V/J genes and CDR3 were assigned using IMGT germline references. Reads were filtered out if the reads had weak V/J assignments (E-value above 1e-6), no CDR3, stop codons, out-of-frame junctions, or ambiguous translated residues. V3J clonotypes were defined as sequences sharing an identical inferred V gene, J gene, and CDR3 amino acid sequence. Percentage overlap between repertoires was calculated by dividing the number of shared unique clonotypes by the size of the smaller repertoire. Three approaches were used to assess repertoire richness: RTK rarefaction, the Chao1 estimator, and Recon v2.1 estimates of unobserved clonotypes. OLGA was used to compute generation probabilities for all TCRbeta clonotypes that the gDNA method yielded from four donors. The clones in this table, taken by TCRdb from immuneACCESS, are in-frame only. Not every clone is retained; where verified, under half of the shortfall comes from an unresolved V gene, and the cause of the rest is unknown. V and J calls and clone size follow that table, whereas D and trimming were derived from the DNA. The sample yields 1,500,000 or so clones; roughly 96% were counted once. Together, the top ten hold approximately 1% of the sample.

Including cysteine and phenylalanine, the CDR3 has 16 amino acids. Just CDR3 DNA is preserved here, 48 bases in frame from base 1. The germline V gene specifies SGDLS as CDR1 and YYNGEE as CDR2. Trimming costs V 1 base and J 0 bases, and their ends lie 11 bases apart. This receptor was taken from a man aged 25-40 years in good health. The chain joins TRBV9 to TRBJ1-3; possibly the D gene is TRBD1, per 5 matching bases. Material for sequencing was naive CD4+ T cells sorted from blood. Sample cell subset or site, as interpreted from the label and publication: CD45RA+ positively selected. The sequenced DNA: TGTGCCAGCAGCGTATTTGGGGCATACTCTGGAAACACCATATATTTT. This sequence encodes CASSVFGAYSGNTIYF.